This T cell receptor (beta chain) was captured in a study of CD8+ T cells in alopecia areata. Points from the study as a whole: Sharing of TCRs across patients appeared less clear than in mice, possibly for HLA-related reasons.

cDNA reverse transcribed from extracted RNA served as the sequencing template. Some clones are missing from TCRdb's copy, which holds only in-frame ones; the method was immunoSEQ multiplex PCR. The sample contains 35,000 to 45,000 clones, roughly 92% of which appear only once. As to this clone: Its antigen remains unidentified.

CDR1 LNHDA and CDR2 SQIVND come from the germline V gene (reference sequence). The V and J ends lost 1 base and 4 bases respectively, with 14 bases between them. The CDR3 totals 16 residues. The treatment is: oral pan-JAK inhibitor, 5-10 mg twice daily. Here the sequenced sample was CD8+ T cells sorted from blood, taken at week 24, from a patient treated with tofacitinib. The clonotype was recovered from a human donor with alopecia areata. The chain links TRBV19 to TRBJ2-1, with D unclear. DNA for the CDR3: TGTGCCAGTAGTATAGCCGCAGAGAACGTTTACAATGAGCAGTTCTTC. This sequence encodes CASSIAAENVYNEQFF.